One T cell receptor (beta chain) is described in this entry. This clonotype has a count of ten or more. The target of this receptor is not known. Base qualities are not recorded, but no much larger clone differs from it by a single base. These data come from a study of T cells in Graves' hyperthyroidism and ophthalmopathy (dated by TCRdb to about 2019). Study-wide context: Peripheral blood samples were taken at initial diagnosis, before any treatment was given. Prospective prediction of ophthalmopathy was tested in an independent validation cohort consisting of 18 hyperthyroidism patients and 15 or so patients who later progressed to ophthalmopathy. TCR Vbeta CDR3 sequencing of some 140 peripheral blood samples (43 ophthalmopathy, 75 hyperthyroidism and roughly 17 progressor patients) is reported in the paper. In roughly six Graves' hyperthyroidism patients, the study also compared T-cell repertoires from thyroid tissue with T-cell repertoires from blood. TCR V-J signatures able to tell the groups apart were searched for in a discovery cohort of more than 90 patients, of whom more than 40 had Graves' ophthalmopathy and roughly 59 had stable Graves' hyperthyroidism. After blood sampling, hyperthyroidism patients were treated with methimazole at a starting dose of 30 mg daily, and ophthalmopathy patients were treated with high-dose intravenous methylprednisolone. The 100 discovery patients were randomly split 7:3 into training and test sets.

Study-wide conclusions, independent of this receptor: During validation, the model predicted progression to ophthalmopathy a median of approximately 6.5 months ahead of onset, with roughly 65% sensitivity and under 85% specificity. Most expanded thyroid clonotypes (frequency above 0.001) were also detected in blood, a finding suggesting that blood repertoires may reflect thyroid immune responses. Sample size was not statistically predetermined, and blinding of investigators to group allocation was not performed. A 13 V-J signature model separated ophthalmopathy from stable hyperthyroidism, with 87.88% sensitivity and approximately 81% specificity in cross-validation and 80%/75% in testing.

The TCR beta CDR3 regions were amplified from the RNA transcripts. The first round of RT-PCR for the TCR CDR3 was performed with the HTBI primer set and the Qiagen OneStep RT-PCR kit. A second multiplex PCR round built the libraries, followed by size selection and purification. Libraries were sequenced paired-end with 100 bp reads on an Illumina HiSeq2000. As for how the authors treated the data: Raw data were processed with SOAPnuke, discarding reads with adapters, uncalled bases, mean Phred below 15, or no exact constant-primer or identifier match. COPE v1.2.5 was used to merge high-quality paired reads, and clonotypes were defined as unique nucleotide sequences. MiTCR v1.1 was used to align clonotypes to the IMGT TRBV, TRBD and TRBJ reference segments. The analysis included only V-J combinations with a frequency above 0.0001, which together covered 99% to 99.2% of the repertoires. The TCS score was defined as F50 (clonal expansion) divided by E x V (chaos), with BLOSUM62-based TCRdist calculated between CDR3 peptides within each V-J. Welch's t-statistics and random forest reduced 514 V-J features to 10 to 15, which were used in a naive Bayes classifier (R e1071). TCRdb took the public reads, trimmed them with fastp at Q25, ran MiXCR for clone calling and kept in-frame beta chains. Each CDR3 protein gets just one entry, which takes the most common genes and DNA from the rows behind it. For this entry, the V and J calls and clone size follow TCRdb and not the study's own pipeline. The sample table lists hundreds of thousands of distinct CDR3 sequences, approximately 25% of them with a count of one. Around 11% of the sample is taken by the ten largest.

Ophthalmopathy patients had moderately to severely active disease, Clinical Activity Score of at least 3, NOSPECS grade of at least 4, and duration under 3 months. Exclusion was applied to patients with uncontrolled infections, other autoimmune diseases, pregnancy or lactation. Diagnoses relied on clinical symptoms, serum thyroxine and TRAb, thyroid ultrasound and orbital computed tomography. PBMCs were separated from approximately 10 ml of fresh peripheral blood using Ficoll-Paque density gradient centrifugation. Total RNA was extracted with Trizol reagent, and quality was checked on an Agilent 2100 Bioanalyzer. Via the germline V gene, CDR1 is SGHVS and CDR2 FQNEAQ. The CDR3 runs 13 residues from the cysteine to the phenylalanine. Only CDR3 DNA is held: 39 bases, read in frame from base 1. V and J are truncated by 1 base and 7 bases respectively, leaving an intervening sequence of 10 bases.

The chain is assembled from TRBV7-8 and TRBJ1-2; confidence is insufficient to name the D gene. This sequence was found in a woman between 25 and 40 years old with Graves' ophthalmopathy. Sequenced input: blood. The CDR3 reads CASSLGLAGGYTF. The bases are TGTGCCAGCAGCTTAGGGCTGGCTGGTGGCTACACCTTC.